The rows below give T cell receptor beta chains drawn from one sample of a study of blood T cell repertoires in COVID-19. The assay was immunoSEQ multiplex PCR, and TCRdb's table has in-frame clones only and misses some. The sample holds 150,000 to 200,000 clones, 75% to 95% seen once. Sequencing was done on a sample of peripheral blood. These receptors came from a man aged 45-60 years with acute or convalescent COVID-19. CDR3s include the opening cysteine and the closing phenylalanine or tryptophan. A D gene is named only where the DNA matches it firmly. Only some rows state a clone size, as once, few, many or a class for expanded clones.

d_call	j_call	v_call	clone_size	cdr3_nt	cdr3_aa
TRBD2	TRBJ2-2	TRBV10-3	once	TGTGCCATCAGTGTATCCGGGACTACCTTCACCGGGGAGCTGTTTTTT	CAISVSGTTFTGELFF
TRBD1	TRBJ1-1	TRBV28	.	TGTGCCAGCAGTAAAACCGGGACAGTGAACACTGAAGCTTTCTTT	CASSKTGTVNTEAFF
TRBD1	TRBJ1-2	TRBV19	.	TGTGCCAGTAGTATTCAGGGGGTCGCTAATGGCTACACCTTC	CASSIQGVANGYTF
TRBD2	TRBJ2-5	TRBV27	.	TGTGCCAGCATGGAGCGGGGGGGCGGTGAGACCCAGTACTTC	CASMERGGGETQYF
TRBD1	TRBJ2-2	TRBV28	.	TGTGCCACACATGCTCGACAGGGGGCGAACACCGGGGAGCTGTTTTTT	CATHARQGANTGELFF
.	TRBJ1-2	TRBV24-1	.	TGTGCCACCAGTGATAGGGGTTTTGGCTACACCTTC	CATSDRGFGYTF
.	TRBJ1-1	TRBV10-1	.	TGCGCCAGCAGTGACGGGCAGGGCACTGAAGCTTTCTTT	CASSDGQGTEAFF
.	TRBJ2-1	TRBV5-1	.	TGCGCCAGCAGCTTAGGTCAGGGGTGGAATGAGCAGTTCTTC	CASSLGQGWNEQFF
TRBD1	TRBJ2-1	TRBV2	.	TGTGCCAGCAGTGAGAAGACAGGGAAGAATGAGCAGTTCTTC	CASSEKTGKNEQFF
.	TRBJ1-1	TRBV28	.	TGTGCCAGCAGTTTAGGACTCCCCACTGAAGCTTTCTTT	CASSLGLPTEAFF
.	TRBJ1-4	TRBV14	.	TGTGCCAGCAGCCAAGTGGGAGCGACTAATGAAAAACTGTTTTTT	CASSQVGATNEKLFF
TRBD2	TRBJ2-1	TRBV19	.	TGTGCCAGTAGGGGTCTAGCGGGAGTTGATGAGCAGTTCTTC	CASRGLAGVDEQFF
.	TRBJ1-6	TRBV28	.	TGTGCCAGCGGGTCGGAGGTTGATTCACCCCTCCACTTT	CASGSEVDSPLHF
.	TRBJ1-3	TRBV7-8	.	TGTGCCAGCAGCTTTGAACCAGGGTCGAATGGAAACACCATATATTTT	CASSFEPGSNGNTIYF
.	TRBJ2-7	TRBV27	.	TGTGCCAGCAGTTTACGCTCCGGGAGAGGAGTCGACGAGCAGTACTTC	CASSLRSGRGVDEQYF
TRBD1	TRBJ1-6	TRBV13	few	TGTGCCAGCAGCCTCGGGACAGGGAATTCACCCCTCCACTTT	CASSLGTGNSPLHF
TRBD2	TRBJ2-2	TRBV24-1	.	TGTGCCACCAGTGAAAGGACTAGCGGAAAAACGAACACCGGGGAGCTGTTTTTT	CATSERTSGKTNTGELFF
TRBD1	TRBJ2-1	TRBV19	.	TGTGCCAGTGGTGACGGGACAGTCTACAATGAGCAGTTCTTC	CASGDGTVYNEQFF
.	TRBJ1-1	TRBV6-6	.	TGTGCCAGCAGTTTAGGAGTTGGAACTGAAGCTTTCTTT	CASSLGVGTEAFF
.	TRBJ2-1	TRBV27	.	TGTGCCAGCAGTCGCTGGACATCATCTAGGGACAATGAGCAGTTCTTC	CASSRWTSSRDNEQFF
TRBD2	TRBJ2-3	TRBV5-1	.	TGCGCCAGCAGCCTTAGCGGGGGTCTCACAGATACGCAGTATTTT	CASSLSGGLTDTQYF
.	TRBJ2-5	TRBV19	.	TGTGCCAGTAGTTATACCGGTCCGCTACAAGAGACCCAGTACTTC	CASSYTGPLQETQYF
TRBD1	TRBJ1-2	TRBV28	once	TGTGCCAGCAGTCTCGGACAGGGGGTTGACTATGGCTACACCTTC	CASSLGQGVDYGYTF
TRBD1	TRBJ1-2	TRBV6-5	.	TGTGCCAGCAGACCTGGGACAGGGGTGCGGGGCTACACCTTC	CASRPGTGVRGYTF
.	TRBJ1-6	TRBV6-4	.	TGTGCCAGCAGTGACGAAGGGGGTTCACCCCTCCACTTT	CASSDEGGSPLHF
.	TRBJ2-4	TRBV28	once	TGTGCCAGCAGTTTAGGGGGGAGATTAGCCAAAAACATTCAGTACTTC	CASSLGGRLAKNIQYF
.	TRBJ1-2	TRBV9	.	TGTGCCAGCAGCGTAGAGGCAGGGGCTTCTTATGGCTACACCTTC	CASSVEAGASYGYTF
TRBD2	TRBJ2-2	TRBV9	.	TGTGCCAGCAGCGTAGGCGGGAGGGGCACCGGGGAGCTGTTTTTT	CASSVGGRGTGELFF
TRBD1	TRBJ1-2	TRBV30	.	TGTGCCTGGAGTGGGACAGGCCCGCTCCCCTATGGCTACACCTTC	CAWSGTGPLPYGYTF
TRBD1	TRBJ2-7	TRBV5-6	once	TGTGCCAGCAGCTTGGCCGGGCAGGGGGCCCTCTACGAGCAGTACTTC	CASSLAGQGALYEQYF
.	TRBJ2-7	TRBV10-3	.	TGTGCCATCAGTGCGGGTGAAGCCTACGAGCAGTACTTC	CAISAGEAYEQYF
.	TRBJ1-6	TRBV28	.	TGTGCCAGCGGTCTCAGCTCCTATAATTCACCCCTCCACTTT	CASGLSSYNSPLHF
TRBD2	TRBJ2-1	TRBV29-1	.	TGCAGCGTTGAAGATCCCGAAGGACTAGCGGATTACAATGAGCAGTTCTTC	CSVEDPEGLADYNEQFF
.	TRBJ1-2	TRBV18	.	TGTGCCAGCTCACCGGGAGAAGACTATGGCTACACCTTC	CASSPGEDYGYTF
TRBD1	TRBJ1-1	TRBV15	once	TGTGCCACCAGCAGAGGGGGGACAGGGGGGACTGAAGCTTTCTTT	CATSRGGTGGTEAFF
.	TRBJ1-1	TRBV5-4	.	TGTGCCAGCACCCTTTATCCGGGACACAACACTGAAGCTTTCTTT	CASTLYPGHNTEAFF
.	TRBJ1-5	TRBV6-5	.	TGTGCCAGCAGTTCACGACATTATAGCAATCAGCCCCAGCATTTT	CASSSRHYSNQPQHF
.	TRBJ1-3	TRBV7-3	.	TGTGCCAGCAGCCCAGACATAGGAAACACCATATATTTT	CASSPDIGNTIYF
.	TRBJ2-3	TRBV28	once	TGTGCCAGCATAGGGGGGGCGGGCACAGATACGCAGTATTTT	CASIGGAGTDTQYF
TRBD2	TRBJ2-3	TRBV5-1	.	TGCGCCAGCAGCACTGTTCTAGCGGGGAGCACAGATACGCAGTATTTT	CASSTVLAGSTDTQYF
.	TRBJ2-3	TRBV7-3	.	TGTGCCAGCAGCTTAACTCGAGGGGGAACAGATACGCAGTATTTT	CASSLTRGGTDTQYF
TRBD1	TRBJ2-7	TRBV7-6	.	TGTGCCAGCAGCGTGGGACAGGGGGCTGACTACGAGCAGTACTTC	CASSVGQGADYEQYF
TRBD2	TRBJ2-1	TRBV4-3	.	TGCGCCAGCAGCCAAGATTCTAGCGGGGGTTACAATGAGCAGTTCTTC	CASSQDSSGGYNEQFF
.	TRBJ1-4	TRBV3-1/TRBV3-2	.	TGTGCCAGCAGCCAAGGTTCAGGGTTAGGTGGGGAAAAACTGTTTTTT	CASSQGSGLGGEKLFF
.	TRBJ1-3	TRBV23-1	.	TGCGCCAGCAGGAGAAGAAACACCATATATTTT	CASRRRNTIYF
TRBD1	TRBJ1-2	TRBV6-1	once	TGTGCCAGCAGTCGGGACAGGGCTGGAGGCTACACCTTC	CASSRDRAGGYTF
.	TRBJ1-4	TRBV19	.	TGTGCCAGTAGTGGGAGTGCAACTAATGAAAAACTGTTTTTT	CASSGSATNEKLFF
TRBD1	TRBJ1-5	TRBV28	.	TGTGCCAGCAGTTTATGGAAACAGGGGACCTATCGCTATCAGCCCCAGCATTTT	CASSLWKQGTYRYQPQHF
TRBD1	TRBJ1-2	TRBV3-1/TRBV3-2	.	TGTGCCAGCAGCCAAGCCTTCAGGGGGCCCTCGACTGGCTACACCTTC	CASSQAFRGPSTGYTF
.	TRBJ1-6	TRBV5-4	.	TGTGCCAGCAGCTGGGGGGGTGGGCACGATTCACCCCTCCACTTT	CASSWGGGHDSPLHF
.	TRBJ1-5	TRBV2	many	TGTGCCAAACGAGGCAATAGCAATCAGCCCCAGCATTTT	CAKRGNSNQPQHF
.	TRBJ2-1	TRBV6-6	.	TGTGCCAGCAGTCCAGCCCCTCCGGGGAACTTCTACAATGAGCAGTTCTTC	CASSPAPPGNFYNEQFF
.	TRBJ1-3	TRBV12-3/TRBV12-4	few	TGTGCCACAGACGGACTCTCTGGAAACACCATATATTTT	CATDGLSGNTIYF